This passage covers 17 T cell receptor beta chains from one sample sequenced in a study of siplizumab effects on memory and regulatory T cells. The table came from immunoSEQ multiplex PCR; TCRdb's copy has only in-frame clones and leaves some out. Among about 87,000 clones listed, more than 80% were seen once. Input material: CD4+ T cells sorted from blood. These receptors came from a human donor in good health.

V is TRBV5-1 and J is TRBJ2-5; TRBD2 is a possible D gene (5 bases). CDR3 length equals 14 residues. Germline V gene sequence: CDR1 SGHRS, CDR2 YFSETQ. V was cut by 0 bases and J by 5 bases, with 11 bases left in between. The CDR3 nucleotides read TGCGCCAGCAGCTTGGGCCTAGCTGGCGAGACCCAGTACTTC. The encoded protein is CASSLGLAGETQYF.

This chain links TRBV4-3 with TRBJ2-6, with D possibly being TRBD1 or TRBD2 (5 bases each). There are 18 residues in the CDR3. V lost 0 bases, J lost 0 bases, and 12 bases lay in between. Germline V CDR1 and CDR2: LGHNA, YSLEER. Here the CDR3 reads CASSQEIMGTSGANVLTF. Here the CDR3 DNA reads TGCGCCAGCAGCCAAGAGATAATGGGGACCTCTGGGGCCAACGTCCTGACTTTC.

The sample holds a few counts of this clone. The V call is TRBV10-2, the J call TRBJ2-5; 9 bases fit TRBD2. V trimming: 10 bases; J trimming: 2 bases; junction bases outside the gene matches: 11. Germline values: CDR1 WSHSY, CDR2 SAAADI. The CDR3 consists of 15 residues. Written as DNA, the CDR3 is TGCGCCACCCGCGCTGGCGGGAGGGATCAAGAGACCCAGTACTTC. It translates to CATRAGGRDQETQYF.

The CDR3 nucleotides are TGTGCCAGCACTCCTACCGGGACTAGCGGATGGAACGAGCAGTTCTTC. It codes for CASTPTGTSGWNEQFF. The genes are TRBV25-1 and TRBJ2-1; 11 bases agree with TRBD2. V trimming: 7 bases; J trimming: 10 bases; junction bases outside the gene matches: 15. The length of the CDR3 is 16 residues. Germline lookup yields CDR1 MGHDK and CDR2 SYGVNS.

The V and J genes are TRBV29-1 and TRBJ2-1; 8 bases map to TRBD1. The germline gives CDR1 SQVTM, CDR2 ANQGSEA. The CDR3 loop spans 15 amino acids. V lost 6 bases to trimming and J lost 0 bases; unmatched junction nucleotides: 7. CDR3 sequence: CSVWGDRLSYNEQFF. The CDR3, as DNA: TGCAGCGTCTGGGGGGACAGGCTCTCCTACAATGAGCAGTTCTTC.

The chain joins TRBV9 to TRBJ1-2; D not resolved. CDR3 length: 13 residues. V lost 4 bases to trimming and J lost 4 bases, with 11 bases between them. From germline, CDR1 is SGDLS and CDR2 YYNGEE. As DNA, the CDR3 is TGTGCCAGCAGCCACGGGGTGGCCTATGGCTACACCTTC. Protein product: CASSHGVAYGYTF.

This chain joins TRBV6-6 and TRBJ2-7, with 8 bases matching TRBD1. CDR1 and CDR2 from the germline V gene are MNHNY and SVGAGI (reference sequence). V was clipped by 6 bases and J by 5 bases; unmatched bases: 12. The CDR3 consists of 15 residues. The CDR3 nucleotides read TGTGCCAGCAGGCCCCCTTACAGGGGGGTCCACGAGCAGTACTTC. Its protein is CASRPPYRGVHEQYF.

CDR3 in DNA: TGTGCCAGCAGCTTCTTTTCCGCCGGGGAGCTGTTTTTT. Protein product: CASSFFSAGELFF. The chain has TRBV9 and TRBJ2-2; D not certain. CDR1 and CDR2 from the germline V gene are SGDLS and YYNGEE. The V end was cut by 4 bases, the J end by 6 bases, with 10 bases between. This CDR3 region has 13 residues.

The chain couples TRBV13 to TRBJ1-3, with D uncertain. CDR1 is PRHDT and CDR2 is FYEKMQ in the germline V gene (reference sequence). V shed 4 bases and J shed 0 bases, with 10 bases lying between them. CDR3 length: 15 amino acids. CDR3 region: CASSSGRTSGNTIYF. The CDR3 nucleotides read TGTGCCAGCAGCTCCGGACGGACCTCTGGAAACACCATATATTTT.

This clone appeared once. The sample contains more than one DNA sequence encoding this CDR3. This chain links TRBV28 with TRBJ1-2; 8 bases align to TRBD1. CDR1 is MDHEN, CDR2 SYDVKM, per germline. With V trimmed by 6 bases and J by 4 bases, 16 bases remained unmatched. This CDR3 contains 17 residues. The DNA of the CDR3 is TGTGCCAGCAGCCTGGACAGGGCCTCTACTTCCGGCTATGGCTACACCTTC. Translating gives CASSLDRASTSGYGYTF.

This clone occurred once. The chain carries TRBV7-9 and TRBJ1-2, with TRBD1 as a possible D gene (6 bases). The length of the CDR3 is 15 residues. CDR1 and CDR2 (germline): SEHNR, FQNEAQ (reference sequence). The V and J ends lost 5 bases and 5 bases respectively, with 18 bases between them. Here the CDR3 reads CASSPQTSGAYGYTF. The CDR3 DNA reads TGTGCCAGCAGCCCTCAGACCTCAGGGGCGTATGGCTACACCTTC.

CDR3 in amino acids: CASSLRLTGKSHEQYF. In DNA, the CDR3 is TGTGCCAGCAGTTTACGGCTGACAGGGAAATCCCACGAGCAGTACTTC. The chain is built from TRBV27 and TRBJ2-7; TRBD1 matches 7 bases. Germline CDR1 and CDR2: MNHEY and SMNVEV (reference sequence). The V segment lost 2 bases and the J segment 5 bases; nucleotides outside the gene matches: 12. The CDR3 is 16 amino acids.

This clone occurred a few times. CDR3 region: CASSQAATGSYEQYF. In nucleotides, the CDR3 is TGCGCCAGCAGCCAAGCGGCCACAGGCTCCTACGAGCAGTACTTC. This chain uses TRBV4-3 with TRBJ2-7; D possibly corresponds to TRBD1 (5 bases). Looked up from germline, CDR1 is LGHNA and CDR2 is YSLEER. The germline V and J ends were trimmed by 1 base and 0 bases, with 10 bases remaining between them. This CDR3 comprises 15 residues.

The V call is TRBV7-9, the J call TRBJ2-1, with 9 nucleotides matching TRBD2. This CDR3 is 15 amino acids long. The junction had 11 bases not matched to a gene; V was cut back by 6 bases and J by 8 bases. Germline V gene sequence: CDR1 SEHNR, CDR2 FQNEAQ (reference sequence). The CDR3 DNA is TGTGCCAGCAGTCGAAGACTAGCGGAAAAAGATGAGCAGTTCTTC. Translated: CASSRRLAEKDEQFF. Filled out from reference TRBV7-9 and TRBJ2-1, the complete variable domain reads DTGVSQNPRHKITKRGQNVTFRCDPISEHNRLYWYRQTLGQGPEFLTYFQNEAQLEKSRLLSDRFSAERPKGSFSTLEIQRTEQGDSAMYLCASSRRLAEKDEQFFGPGTRLTVL.

CDR3 loop: CASKGRGQGTEQYF. The CDR3 bases are TGTGCCAGCAAAGGGCGGGGACAGGGGACCGAGCAGTACTTC. This chain joins TRBV6-1 and TRBJ2-7, with TRBD1 identical over 10 bases. The CDR3 has 14 residues. V lost 7 bases to trimming and J lost 6 bases; unmatched junction nucleotides: 9. CDR1 and CDR2 from the germline V gene are MNHNS and SASEGT.

This sequence joins TRBV9 and TRBJ2-2; 7 bases fit TRBD1. V dropped 3 bases and J dropped 1; count of bases not matched to a gene: 3. The CDR3 runs to 15 residues. CDR1 SGDLS and CDR2 YYNGEE come from the germline V gene. The CDR3 protein is CASSDRGRNTGELFF. In DNA form, the CDR3 reads TGTGCCAGCAGCGACAGGGGACGGAACACCGGGGAGCTGTTTTTT.

The gene calls are TRBV7-3 and TRBJ2-1; a weak D match, TRBD2 (5 bases). V shed 1 base and J shed 7 bases, with 8 bases lying between them. There are 13 residues in the CDR3. Per germline, CDR1 SGHTA and CDR2 FQGTGA. The CDR3 DNA is TGTGCCAGCAGCTTAATCGGCGGGAATGAGCAGTTCTTC. It specifies CASSLIGGNEQFF.